The rows below give T cell receptor beta chains drawn from one sample of a study of lymphopenia after photon versus proton radiotherapy. Sequenced by immunoSEQ multiplex PCR; TCRdb stores in-frame clones only, minus some. Of over 55,000 clones detected, about 87% appear once; the ten largest clones hold under 14%. The source material was peripheral blood, sampled from a patient treated with proton-based radiotherapy. Receptors were obtained from a man older than 75 with esophageal cancer. Both conserved end residues are part of each CDR3. A D gene is named only where the DNA matches it firmly. The size field is filled for only some rows; it gives once, few, many or a size class.

medium-sized,NA,TRBV28,TRBJ2-7,CASSSGPGEQYF,TGTGCCAGCAGTTCCGGTCCGGGCGAGCAGTACTTC
NA,NA,TRBV11-1,TRBJ2-7,CASSLRGNYYEQYF,TGTGCCAGCAGCTTAAGGGGCAACTATTACGAGCAGTACTTC
NA,NA,TRBV30,TRBJ2-3,CAWSRLSSTDTQYF,TGTGCCTGGAGTAGGCTATCTAGCACAGATACGCAGTATTTT
NA,NA,TRBV7-2,TRBJ2-3,CASSLARAGGTDTQYF,TGTGCCAGCAGCTTAGCGCGGGCAGGGGGCACAGATACGCAGTATTTT
NA,NA,TRBV21-1,TRBJ2-2,CASSPHCAGRANTGELFF,TGTGCCAGCAGCCCTCACTGCGCGGGACGGGCGAACACCGGGGAGCTGTTTTTT
NA,TRBD2,TRBV5-6,TRBJ2-1,CASSLPSLAGAGEQFF,TGTGCCAGCAGCTTACCTTCACTAGCGGGAGCCGGGGAGCAGTTCTTC
NA,NA,TRBV9,TRBJ2-5,CASSSRGEGFETQYF,TGTGCCAGCAGCAGTAGGGGGGAGGGCTTTGAGACCCAGTACTTC
few,NA,TRBV5-1,TRBJ1-1,CASSLGAAMNTEAFF,TGCGCCAGCAGCTTGGGGGCGGCCATGAACACTGAAGCTTTCTTT
once,NA,TRBV5-1,TRBJ2-3,CASSWGLTDTQYF,TGCGCCAGCAGCTGGGGACTCACAGATACGCAGTATTTT
once,TRBD2,TRBV14,TRBJ2-7,CASSQDLWAKRGGLHEQYF,TGTGCCAGCAGCCAAGATCTTTGGGCTAAGCGGGGGGGCCTCCACGAGCAGTACTTC
NA,NA,TRBV7-2,TRBJ2-3,CASSSALVSPDTQYF,TGTGCCAGCAGCTCGGCGCTGGTCTCCCCGGATACGCAGTATTTT
NA,NA,TRBV29-1,TRBJ1-4,CSVAQEKLFF,TGCAGCGTTGCTCAGGAAAAACTGTTTTTT
NA,TRBD2,TRBV6-1,TRBJ2-7,CASSVIAGENYEQYF,TGTGCCAGCAGTGTTATAGCGGGGGAAAACTACGAGCAGTACTTC
NA,NA,TRBV10-1,TRBJ2-7,CASSHHTNYEQYF,TGCGCCAGCAGTCACCATACCAACTACGAGCAGTACTTC
NA,TRBD1,TRBV19,TRBJ2-7,CASTPGQGPTYEQYF,TGTGCCAGTACACCGGGACAGGGTCCTACCTACGAGCAGTACTTC
NA,NA,TRBV19,TRBJ1-4,CASSYSGTARPIFF,TGTGCCAGTTCCTATTCCGGGACCGCCCGCCCTATTTTTTTT
NA,TRBD2,TRBV5-1,TRBJ2-5,CASSAGGLASPQETQYF,TGCGCCAGCAGCGCCGGCGGACTAGCGTCGCCCCAAGAGACCCAGTACTTC
few,NA,TRBV7-6,TRBJ2-3,CASTYPTRPSTDTQYF,TGTGCCAGCACCTACCCCACACGGCCTAGCACAGATACGCAGTATTTT